This TCR beta chain was captured in a study of human T cells and chemical hapten exposure (dated by TCRdb to about 2021). Broadly, across the study: For sensitization, 2% DPC in acetone was applied to a 2 cm by 2 cm area of upper inner arm skin. Alopecia areata with under or over 50% scalp involvement, alopecia totalis and alopecia universalis were represented in the patient cohort, which was mostly female. About 30 alopecia patients provided blood for TCR sequencing at one to four time points (pre-sensitization, 2, 6 and 24 weeks). Patch testing was performed on the upper back with Finn chambers containing 0.01% DPC, and the patch tests were scored after 6 days according to International Contact Dermatitis Research Group standards. Throughout the roughly 26-week study period, patients were also given weekly therapeutic DPC doses on the scalp. Libraries were pooled for sequencing, and per-sample TCR yields varied mainly because of small differences in library volumes within the pool. In alopecia patients, the study followed how the peripheral blood TCR repertoire changed in vivo over primary and secondary sensitization to diphenylcyclopropenone (DPC), a hapten. Blood was sampled from patients pre-sensitization (week 0) and at 2, 6 and about 24 weeks after DPC sensitization. General conclusions and limits of the study: Compared with pre-sensitization or healthy control sets, expanded TCRs formed significantly more large CDR3 similarity clusters, which is consistent with antigen-driven responses. Because all patients had alopecia, a presumed autoimmune disease, the immune response of the patients might differ from that of healthy individuals. After repeated subsampling, the strength of the expansion versus patch-test correlation and the threshold at which it became significant changed. DPC sensitization did not change the number of TCRs with a frequency above 1 in 1000, and there was no evidence of changes in global repertoire structure. Patch test score was positively correlated with the number of PT1 expanded TCRs, with significance at thresholds 8, 16 and 32 but not at 4.

From the cysteine up to the phenylalanine, the CDR3 has a length of 16 residues. Of all the DNA, just the CDR3 is kept, 48 bases in frame from base 1. V and J lose 0 bases and 1 base, and a span of 12 bases separates them. In the germline V gene, CDR1 corresponds to SGHRS and CDR2 to YFSETQ. About this clonotype: Its antigen is currently not known. Per-base qualities were not stored, and no clone one base away is much larger.

The time point label corresponds to: pre-sensitization, week 0. Explained via the paper, the treatment or condition label denotes: therapeutic diphenylcyclopropenone sensitization with weekly scalp DPC. At each patch-test visit, blood was drawn before the patch test was applied. Eligible patients were aged 18 to 70, diagnosed with alopecia, deemed suitable for DPC therapy, and excluded if pregnant. Total RNA was extracted from unfractionated whole blood that had been collected in Tempus Blood RNA tubes. The library relied on RACE. These reads were obtained on a NextSeq 500. During library preparation, unique molecular identifiers were attached to individual cDNA molecules so that TCRs could be counted quantitatively and reproducibly. From each blood RNA sample, both TCR alpha and TCR beta chains were sequenced. The study's own analysis went as follows. Samples had a median of roughly 87,000 TCRs, with a range from about 23,224 to 750,000. The Decombinator software suite was used to annotate V, J and CDR3 in the TCR reads. Every sample was subsampled to the same number of TCRs (28,000) for the PS versus PT1 abundance plots. Expanded TCRs were defined as absent before sensitization and observed at least eight times at the 2-week time point. TCRdb reanalyzed the raw reads on its own, using fastp at Q25 for trimming and MiXCR for clone calling, and kept in-frame beta chains. Identical CDR3 proteins give one entry, which carries the most common genes and DNA. In this record, the V and J calls reflect TCRdb's handling and not the investigators' own analysis. For this sample the table gives approximately 260,000 distinct CDR3 sequences, of which more than 6.5% were detected only once. Jointly, the top ten make up over 2% of the sample.

The sequencing used whole blood, collected in connection with sensitization to the hapten diphenylcyclopropenone (DPC). This sequence uses TRBV5-1 and TRBJ2-3, with the D gene uncertain. The sequence was obtained from a woman aged 40-49 years with alopecia areata. Some clones in this sample may be carry-over from other donors' samples. The DNA sequence is TGCGCCAGCAGCTTGGATCCGGATGGTGGCACAGATACGCAGTATTTT. This translates into CASSLDPDGGTDTQYF.